These 20 T cell receptor beta chains share one sample of origin, sequenced in a study of sequential checkpoint blockade in melanoma. Regarding treatment: randomized to nivolumab then ipilimumab (arm A) or the reverse (arm B). Clones were sequenced by immunoSEQ multiplex PCR, and TCRdb holds only the in-frame ones, with some missing. Among about 5,000 clones listed, about 31% were seen once. The sequencing used tumor tissue (inferred from file names), collected from a patient given nivolumab and ipilimumab in sequence. These receptors originate from a human donor with melanoma.

CDR3 in amino acids: CASSFGRGNIQYF. CDR3 DNA sequence: TGTGCCAGCAGTTTCGGCAGGGGAAACATTCAGTACTTC. The chain recombines TRBV28 with TRBJ2-4; possible D gene TRBD1, 6 bases. The CDR3 contains 13 residues. Germline V CDR1 and CDR2: MDHEN, SYDVKM. Between the trimmed V and J ends, which lost 3 bases and 6 bases, there was a span of 9 bases.

The sample holds a few counts of this clone. The chain links TRBV11-3 to TRBJ1-5; D is perhaps TRBD1 (5 bases). Germline CDR1 is SGHNT and CDR2 is YENEEA. The CDR3 spans 16 residues. Trimming pared 5 bases from V and 3 bases from J, leaving 17 bases between. Here the CDR3 reads CASSQLGRVDNQPQHF. For the CDR3, the DNA is TGTGCCAGCAGCCAGTTGGGCAGGGTTGACAATCAGCCCCAGCATTTT.

This chain connects TRBV6-8 to TRBJ1-1, with a possible D match to TRBD1 (6 bases). CDR3 size: 17 residues. From germline, CDR1 is MNHGY and CDR2 SAAAGT. Trimming took off 4 bases at V and 3 bases at J, with 21 bases between the two ends. The CDR3 loop reads CASSWPHRVPSDTEAFF. The CDR3 region has the DNA TGTGCCAGCAGTTGGCCCCACAGGGTTCCTTCAGACACTGAAGCTTTCTTT.

The V and J genes are TRBV9 and TRBJ2-7, with TRBD2 matching over 8 bases. The CDR3 is 15 residues long. V dropped 0 bases and J dropped 3; count of bases not matched to a gene: 5. Germline V gene sequence: CDR1 SGDLS, CDR2 YYNGEE. The CDR3 sequence: CASSVDSGTSYEQYF. DNA of the CDR3: TGTGCCAGCAGCGTAGATAGCGGGACCAGCTACGAGCAGTACTTC.

This clone was seen only a few times. The V call is TRBV6-4, the J call TRBJ2-1; no clear D gene. Germline values: CDR1 MRHNA, CDR2 SNTAGT. This CDR3 is 11 amino acids long. V was pared by 4 bases and J by 9 bases, with 7 bases between. In DNA form, the CDR3 reads TGTGCCAGCAGTGGGGTTTCTGAGCAGTTCTTC. It codes for CASSGVSEQFF.

This clone was recorded a few times. The CDR3 loop reads CASSQFSRSSYNEQFF. CDR3 in DNA: TGCGCCAGCAGCCAATTTTCTAGGAGCTCCTACAATGAGCAGTTCTTC. The rearrangement uses TRBV4-1 and TRBJ2-1; D not certain. CDR1 is MGHRA, CDR2 YSYEKL, per germline. The CDR3 is made up of 16 amino acids. Trimming shortened V by 2 bases and J by 0 bases, and 11 bases separated the two germline ends.

This chain uses TRBV19 with TRBJ2-1, with TRBD2 identical over 7 bases. The CDR3 consists of 14 residues. Germline V lookup: CDR1 LNHDA, CDR2 SQIVND (reference sequence). J lost 8 bases, V lost 5 bases, and 9 bases had no gene match. The DNA for the CDR3 is TGTGCCAGTAGTTGGGATTTGGGGAGGGATGAGCAGTTCTTC. Translated, it gives CASSWDLGRDEQFF. Supplemented by reference TRBV19 and TRBJ2-1, the full variable domain reads DGGITQSPKYLFRKEGQNVTLSCEQNLNHDAMYWYRQDPGQGLRLIYYSQIVNDFQKGDIAEGYSVSREKKESFPLTVTSAQKNPTAFYLCASSWDLGRDEQFFGPGTRLTVL.

On this clone itself: An end of the junction differs from the germline gene, which may be a read error. V and J are TRBV6-8 and TRBJ2-7; unclear D gene. From germline, CDR1 is MNHGY and CDR2 SAAAGT. This CDR3 has 14 amino acids. The CDR3: CASSYSNPDWRRDF. Written as DNA, the CDR3 is TGTGCCAGCAGTTACTCGAATCCAGATTGGAGAAGGGACTTC.

This clone has just a few counts. The chain recombines TRBV9 with TRBJ2-7; 14 bases fit TRBD2. CDR3 length: 15 residues. CDR1 is SGDLS and CDR2 is YYNGEE in the germline V gene. The ends lost 7 bases at V and 6 bases at J; junction bases unmatched: 9. For the CDR3, the DNA is TGTGCCAGCTTGCCTAACGGACTAGCGGGAGGCGAGCAGTACTTC. Translating gives CASLPNGLAGGEQYF. The full variable domain, its missing parts supplied by reference TRBV9 and TRBJ2-7, is DSGVTQTPKHLITATGQRVTLRCSPRSGDLSVYWYQQSLDQGLQFLIQYYNGEERAKGNILERFSAQQFPDLHSELNLSSLELGDSALYFCASLPNGLAGGEQYFGPGTRLTVT.

The V call is TRBV18, the J call TRBJ1-1; possibly TRBD1 for D (5 bases). Deletions cut 1 base from V and 0 bases from J, with 6 bases between. Germline values: CDR1 KGHSH, CDR2 LQKENI. The CDR3 is 14 residues long. CDR3 nucleotide sequence: TGTGCCAGCTCACCACGACAGCTGAACACTGAAGCTTTCTTT. It codes for CASSPRQLNTEAFF.

The J gene is TRBJ2-5, the V gene TRBV6-8; TRBD2 matches at 14 bases. Germline V CDR1 and CDR2: MNHGY, SAAAGT. After removal of 5 bases from V and 11 bases from J, the junction contained 10 bases not matched to a gene. The CDR3 extends over 15 amino acids. The CDR3 reads CASSQGTSGRGRQYF. Written as DNA, the CDR3 is TGTGCCAGCAGTCAAGGGACTAGCGGGAGAGGACGGCAGTACTTC.

J is TRBJ1-6 and V is TRBV9; maybe TRBD1 (5 bases). Trimming left V 2 bases short and J 5 bases short, with 8 bases between. This CDR3 has 14 amino acids. Germline V gives CDR1 SGDLS, CDR2 YYNGEE. DNA of the CDR3: TGTGCCAGCAGCGTGGGGCACGATAATTCACCCCTCCACTTT. This gives the protein CASSVGHDNSPLHF.

The CDR3 sequence is CASLDASGGYEQYF. Here the CDR3 DNA reads TGTGCCAGCCTCGATGCTAGCGGCGGCTACGAGCAGTACTTC. The chain joins TRBV25-1 to TRBJ2-7; 7 nucleotides line up with TRBD2. CDR1 is MGHDK, CDR2 SYGVNS, per germline. Germline trimming cut 8 bases from V and 3 bases from J; bases unmatched to any gene: 10. This CDR3 comprises 14 residues.

This clone was seen only a few times. The V gene is TRBV30, the J gene TRBJ1-2; D is unclear. The CDR3 is 13 residues long. Per germline, CDR1 GTSNPN and CDR2 SVGIG (reference sequence). V lost 3 bases and J lost 6, with 14 bases in between. The CDR3 reads CAWRFGGWDGYTF. The CDR3 DNA follows: TGTGCCTGGAGATTTGGTGGGTGGGATGGCTACACCTTC.

The chain employs TRBV5-1 and TRBJ2-3, with 16 bases lining up with TRBD2. The CDR3 extends over 18 amino acids. V lost 4 bases to trimming and J lost 2 bases; unmatched junction nucleotides: 7. Germline CDR1 is SGHRS and CDR2 is YFSETQ. The CDR3 loop reads CASSVGLAGGWDTDTQYF. CDR3 DNA: TGCGCCAGCAGCGTGGGACTAGCGGGAGGGTGGGACACAGATACGCAGTATTTT.

By sample share, this clone is large. V usage is TRBV11-3 and J usage is TRBJ2-1; 8 bases fit TRBD2. From germline, CDR1 is SGHNT and CDR2 YENEEA. The V gene end was trimmed by 8 bases and the J gene end by 8 bases; junction bases not matched to a gene: 20. CDR3 size: 17 residues. Here the CDR3 DNA reads TGTGCCAGCCTCAAGCGGGAGCCAACCGACCTTTGGGATGAGCAGTTCTTC. Its translation: CASLKREPTDLWDEQFF.

The CDR3 is CASRQNQGNTEAFF. In nucleotides, the CDR3 is TGCGCCAGCAGACAGAATCAGGGGAACACTGAAGCTTTCTTT. The chain recombines TRBV5-1 with TRBJ1-1, with D possibly matching TRBD1 (5 bases). V lost 5 bases to trimming and J lost 1 base, with 12 bases between them. This CDR3 region has 14 residues. Germline CDR1 SGHRS, CDR2 YFSETQ.

The J gene is TRBJ2-1, the V gene TRBV7-6; 7 nucleotides align to TRBD2. This CDR3 contains 15 residues. Germline values: CDR1 SGHVS, CDR2 FNYEAQ. With 4 bases clipped from V and 2 bases from J, the junction kept 5 bases outside the gene matches. CDR3 coding DNA: TGTGCCAGCAGCTCGGCGACTAGCCCCTACAATGAGCAGTTCTTC. It yields the protein CASSSATSPYNEQFF.

This clone was seen repeatedly, ten times or more. The chain joins TRBV2 to TRBJ2-2; the D gene could be TRBD1 or TRBD2 (5 bases each). Germline values: CDR1 SNHLY, CDR2 FYNNEI. This CDR3 has 13 residues. The V end lost 6 bases, the J end lost 6 bases, and 11 bases lay between the germline ends. DNA for the CDR3: TGTGCCAGCAGATTGGGGGTCTCCGGGGAGCTGTTTTTT. Residues: CASRLGVSGELFF.

This chain links TRBV5-1 with TRBJ2-1, with TRBD1 identical over 9 bases. From germline, CDR1 is SGHRS and CDR2 YFSETQ. The CDR3 is made up of 15 amino acids. Losses at the gene ends were 2 bases for V and 6 bases for J; bases not matched to a gene: 6. CDR3 nucleotides: TGCGCCAGCAGCTTAGGGACAGGGCCGGTCAATGAGCAGTTCTTC. It translates to CASSLGTGPVNEQFF.